These T cell receptor beta chains were read from a single sample in a study of blood T cell repertoires in COVID-19. Measured with immunoSEQ multiplex PCR; TCRdb has only the in-frame clones, and not every one. Seen here are around 250,000 clones, 84% observed once, and the top ten hold over 8.5%. The sample taken for sequencing was peripheral blood. The receptors shown here come from a human donor in a cohort sampled during active COVID-19. Each CDR3 is given with its conserved first and last residue. D genes are given only for firm matches. Size is stated for part of the rows, as once, few or many counts, or as a class when the clone is expanded.

v_call	d_call	clone_size	j_call	cdr3_nt	cdr3_aa
TRBV7-8	.	.	TRBJ1-2	TGTGCCAGCAGCTTAGTAGGGGGTGGCTACACCTTC	CASSLVGGGYTF
TRBV27	TRBD2	few	TRBJ2-7	TGTGCCAGCACGTCACTAGCGGGGGGGCGGGAGCAGTACTTC	CASTSLAGGREQYF
TRBV6-5	.	few	TRBJ1-2	TGTGCCACCAAAGGACAGTTTAACTATGGCTACACCTTC	CATKGQFNYGYTF
TRBV7-2	TRBD2	few	TRBJ2-1	TGTGCCAGCAGAGCCGGGACTAGCTCCTACAATGAGCAGTTCTTC	CASRAGTSSYNEQFF
TRBV5-4	.	.	TRBJ2-2	TGTGCCAGCAGCGCGGCGACGACTAGTACCGGGGAGCTGTTTTTT	CASSAATTSTGELFF
TRBV28	.	.	TRBJ1-1	TGTGCCAGCAGTTTGGTGGCAGAAGCTTTCTTT	CASSLVAEAFF
TRBV18	TRBD1	.	TRBJ1-6	TGTGCCAGCTCGCGACAGGGGTCGGATTCACCCCTCCACTTT	CASSRQGSDSPLHF
TRBV10-2	.	.	TRBJ2-5	TGCGCCAGCAGTGAGCAGGGGGAGACCCAGTACTTC	CASSEQGETQYF
TRBV5-4	TRBD2	few	TRBJ2-1	TGTGCCAGCAGCTCCACTAGTAATGCGGGAGGGCTATACAATGAGCAGTTCTTC	CASSSTSNAGGLYNEQFF
TRBV5-4	TRBD2	.	TRBJ2-7	TGTGCCAGCAGCTTGAGGCTAGCGGGAGTAGTTTACGAGCAGTACTTC	CASSLRLAGVVYEQYF
TRBV24-1	.	once	TRBJ1-1	TGTGCCACCAGTGAAAACAGGGCAAGAAGTGAAGCTTTCTTT	CATSENRARSEAFF
TRBV6-5	TRBD1	.	TRBJ2-1	TGTGCCAGCAGTTACTCTGGGGGACAGGGCCGTGAGCAGTTCTTC	CASSYSGGQGREQFF
TRBV7-8	.	.	TRBJ1-5	TGTGCCAGCAGCCGAACGGCAGGGAGCAATCAGCCCCAGCATTTT	CASSRTAGSNQPQHF
TRBV7-9	TRBD1	few	TRBJ2-7	TGTGCCAGCAGCTCGACAGGGACCTACGAGCAGTACTTC	CASSSTGTYEQYF
TRBV19	.	.	TRBJ2-7	TGTGCCAGTAGTAAATGGGGCACCCGAGTGGACGAGCAGTACTTC	CASSKWGTRVDEQYF
TRBV5-1	TRBD1	.	TRBJ1-1	TGCGCCAGCAGCTTGGGGGGGACAGGGACGCCTCACACTGAAGCTTTCTTT	CASSLGGTGTPHTEAFF
TRBV6-2/TRBV6-3	TRBD2	.	TRBJ2-7	TGTGCCAGCAGTACTCGACTAGCTGCTGTTCCCCTCGAGCAGTACTTC	CASSTRLAAVPLEQYF
TRBV19	.	once	TRBJ2-4	TGTGCCAGTAGTATACCCGGGGTCAACATTCAGTACTTC	CASSIPGVNIQYF
TRBV28	.	.	TRBJ2-7	TGTGCCAGCAGCTCACTTTCCCTCGGGTCCTACGAGCAGTACTTC	CASSSLSLGSYEQYF
TRBV5-1	.	.	TRBJ1-1	TGCGCCAGCAGCTTCGGGACTCCGGGAAGGACGAACACTGAAGCTTTCTTT	CASSFGTPGRTNTEAFF
TRBV5-4	TRBD1	.	TRBJ1-6	TGTGCCAGCAGCCTCGCCGGGACAGGGGGTTCTTCACCCCTCCACTTT	CASSLAGTGGSSPLHF
TRBV10-3	.	.	TRBJ2-1	TGTGCCATCAGTAAGTCCTCCAATGAGCAGTTCTTC	CAISKSSNEQFF
TRBV11-3	TRBD2	.	TRBJ2-7	TGTGCCAGCAGCTCCCGGGGGGGACACCTGGAGCAGTACTTC	CASSSRGGHLEQYF
TRBV27	.	.	TRBJ2-5	TGTGCCAGCAGTTTCTCGGCCACGGCAGGGCGGGAGACCCAGTACTTC	CASSFSATAGRETQYF
TRBV6-5	.	.	TRBJ2-7	TGTGCCAGCACCAAGATATTAGCGAACTCCTACGAGCAGTACTTC	CASTKILANSYEQYF
TRBV7-6	.	few	TRBJ2-5	TGTGCCAGCAGCTATGTAGGGGGGGGAGAAGAGACCCAGTACTTC	CASSYVGGGEETQYF
TRBV12-3/TRBV12-4	.	once	TRBJ1-6	TGTGCCAGCAGTCAATCCCAGAATTCACCCCTCCACTTT	CASSQSQNSPLHF
TRBV6-4	.	.	TRBJ1-5	TGTGCCAGCAGTGTAGGGGATCTTAATAGCAATCAGCCCCAGCATTTT	CASSVGDLNSNQPQHF
TRBV7-9	TRBD1	.	TRBJ1-3	TGTGCCAGCAGCTTGACAGGGGGCGCTGGAAACACCATATATTTT	CASSLTGGAGNTIYF
TRBV27	TRBD2	.	TRBJ2-7	TGTGCCAGCAGTTACCGGGAAGCGGGACGAGAGCAGTACTTC	CASSYREAGREQYF
TRBV14	TRBD1	.	TRBJ2-7	TGTGCCAGCAGCCGCCGACAGGGGTTAACCTACGAGCAGTACTTC	CASSRRQGLTYEQYF
TRBV19	TRBD2	.	TRBJ2-7	TGTGCCAGTAGTACTAGCGGCCTTTACGAGCAGTACTTC	CASSTSGLYEQYF
TRBV9	.	.	TRBJ2-3	TGTGCCAGCAGCGTAGAAGTTAGCCAGACAGATACGCAGTATTTT	CASSVEVSQTDTQYF
TRBV6-1	.	.	TRBJ1-1	TGTGCCAGCAGTGAAGTCCTCCGAGGAGGGGTAGCTTTCTTT	CASSEVLRGGVAFF
TRBV5-1	TRBD2	.	TRBJ2-1	TGCGCCAGCAGCTTGGAGCGGGAGCAAGATGAGCAGTTCTTC	CASSLEREQDEQFF